This entry lists 32 T cell receptor beta chains sequenced from one sample in a study of T cells in Graves' hyperthyroidism and ophthalmopathy. The TCR beta CDR3 regions underwent amplification using RNA transcripts as the source. A set of HTBI primers served as the primers for a first-round RT-PCR of the TCR CDR3. TCRdb used MiXCR to reprocess the multiplex PCR reads, holding one entry per CDR3 protein. This sample has 660,000 or so distinct CDR3 sequences; around 21% occur once, and the top ten carry 30% to 40%. Sample: blood. These TCRs come from a man aged 25 to 40 with Graves' ophthalmopathy.

V usage is TRBV28 and J usage is TRBJ2-7, with 7 bases matching TRBD1. The V and J ends lost 5 bases and 8 bases, in that order; junction bases with no gene match: 15. Germline V CDR1 and CDR2: MDHEN, SYDVKM. This CDR3 has 15 residues. The CDR3 sequence: CASSPHTLQGGKQYF. CDR3 coding DNA: TGTGCCAGCAGTCCCCATACCCTACAAGGGGGCAAGCAGTACTTC. Drawing the rest from reference TRBV28 and TRBJ2-7, the complete variable domain is DVKVTQSSRYLVKRTGEKVFLECVQDMDHENMFWYRQDPGLGLRLIYFSYDVKMKEKGDIPEGYSVSREKKERFSLILESASTNQTSMYLCASSPHTLQGGKQYFGPGTRLTVT.

V gene TRBV12-3 or TRBV12-4 combines with J gene TRBJ1-6; 7 positions match TRBD1. The CDR3 is 15 residues long. With 5 bases clipped from V and 7 bases from J, the junction kept 8 bases outside the gene matches. This CDR3 is CASSPRDSLNSPLHF. The DNA for the CDR3 is TGTGCCAGCAGTCCCAGGGACAGCCTAAATTCACCCCTCCACTTT.

In regard to this clonotype: At one end, the junction sequence differs from germline, possibly due to a read error. This chain joins TRBV5-5 and TRBJ2-1; a possible D gene is TRBD2 (5 bases). Germline values: CDR1 SGHKS, CDR2 YYEKEE (reference sequence). The CDR3 extends over 15 amino acids. CDR3 DNA: TGTGCCAGCAGCTTGGGGGCGGGCTCCTCCAATGAGCAGTTCTTC. This gives the protein CASSLGAGSSNEQFF.

This chain connects TRBV14 to TRBJ2-7; the D is unclear. From germline, CDR1 is SGHDN and CDR2 FVKESK. The CDR3 length is 18 residues. Trimming stripped 4 bases from V and 0 bases from J, with 22 bases between. CDR3 coding DNA: TGTGCCAGCAGCCCACTCACCTCTCCCAGGTCTGGCTCCTACGAGCAGTACTTC. This gives the protein CASSPLTSPRSGSYEQYF.

In the case of this clonotype: Relative to the germline gene, one junction end is altered; a read error may explain this. V usage is TRBV19 and J usage is TRBJ1-1; 7 nucleotides match TRBD1. Germline V gives CDR1 LNHDA, CDR2 SQIVND (reference sequence). This CDR3 has 14 amino acids. Here the CDR3 reads CASIGDRANTEALF. The CDR3 coding sequence is TGTGCCAGCATTGGTGACAGGGCGAACACTGAAGCTCTCTTT. Drawing the rest from reference TRBV19 and TRBJ1-1, the complete variable domain is DGGITQSPKYLFRKEGQNVTLSCEQNLNHDAMYWYRQDPGQGLRLIYYSQIVNDFQKGDIAEGYSVSREKKESFPLTVTSAQKNPTAFYLCASIGDRANTEALFGQGTRLTVV.

At least ten counts were recorded for this clonotype. J is TRBJ2-7 and V is TRBV5-5, with TRBD2 identical over 13 bases. Per germline, CDR1 SGHKS and CDR2 YYEKEE (reference sequence). The J segment lost 2 bases and the V segment lost 4 bases, leaving 12 bases of the junction unmatched. The CDR3 has 18 amino acids. CDR3 sequence (DNA): TGTGCCAGCAGCCAAACACGGGGAGGACTAGCGGGAGCCTACGAGCAGTACTTC. Its translation is CASSQTRGGLAGAYEQYF.

CDR3 nucleotide sequence: TGTGCCAGCAGAACTCAGACAGTTTCTAATGGCTACACCTTC. Amino acid sequence: CASRTQTVSNGYTF. The chain is built from TRBV28 and TRBJ1-2, with D possibly TRBD1 on 5 matching bases. The germline V gene encodes CDR1 MDHEN and CDR2 SYDVKM. Trimming took off 6 bases at V and 6 bases at J, with 17 bases between the two ends. This CDR3 comprises 14 residues.

This clonotype was picked up many times. This chain connects TRBV6-1 to TRBJ1-5; 9 bases fit TRBD1. Trimming took 4 bases from V and 3 from J; bases not matched to a gene: 4. The CDR3 is made up of 15 amino acids. Germline V gene lookup returns CDR1 MNHNS and CDR2 SASEGT. CDR3 sequence: CASSGGQGNNQPQHF. In DNA, the CDR3 is TGTGCCAGCAGTGGGGGACAGGGTAACAATCAGCCCCAGCATTTT.

This clonotype occurred a few times. V gene TRBV20-1 combines with J gene TRBJ2-7; the D is unclear. CDR1 DFQATT and CDR2 SNEGSKA come from the germline V gene (reference sequence). Trimming took off 3 bases at V and 4 bases at J, with 7 bases between the two ends. CDR3 length equals 11 residues. The CDR3 reads CSASPLYEQYF. The CDR3 nucleotides are TGCAGTGCTAGTCCACTGTACGAGCAGTACTTC.

This clonotype was counted at least ten times. The rearrangement links TRBV30 to TRBJ2-2; D is ambiguous. The V gene lost 1 base and the J gene lost 2 bases, with 5 bases spanning the gap. The CDR3 is 13 amino acids. The germline V gene encodes CDR1 GTSNPN and CDR2 SVGIG (reference sequence). The CDR3 here is CAWSETNTGELFF. The CDR3 nucleotides read TGTGCCTGGAGTGAGACCAACACCGGGGAGCTGTTTTTT.

This clonotype showed up many times. The chain carries TRBV20-1 and TRBJ2-2, with 8 bases that match TRBD2. Germline trimming cut 3 bases from V and 7 bases from J; bases unmatched to any gene: 7. Germline CDR1 DFQATT, CDR2 SNEGSKA (reference sequence). The CDR3 contains 14 residues. In nucleotides, the CDR3 is TGCAGTGCTAGCCGGACGGGGGGGGGCGGGGAGCTGTTTTTT. Translated, it gives CSASRTGGGGELFF.

The chain employs TRBV2 and TRBJ2-7, with D tentatively TRBD1 or TRBD2 (6 bases each). The CDR3 length is 16 residues. Germline lookup yields CDR1 SNHLY and CDR2 FYNNEI. The ends were cut back, 6 bases at V and 4 bases at J, with 22 bases in the middle. The CDR3 nucleotides are TGTGCCAGCAGACACCGGTACGGGGGCTCTGGTTACGAGCAGTACTTC. Translated, it gives CASRHRYGGSGYEQYF.

This rearrangement joins TRBV28 to TRBJ1-1; D unclear. Germline CDR1 reads MDHEN; CDR2 reads SYDVKM. The CDR3 totals 14 residues. V lost 6 bases, J lost 1 base, and 12 bases lay in between. The CDR3: CASRLGRQNTEAFF. The DNA for the CDR3 is TGTGCCAGCAGACTAGGGCGGCAGAACACTGAAGCTTTCTTT.

V gene TRBV20-1 combines with J gene TRBJ1-3; D gene unclear. This CDR3 has 13 amino acids. Trimming shortened V by 3 bases and J by 1 base, and 7 bases separated the two germline ends. The germline CDR1 and CDR2 sequences are DFQATT and SNEGSKA (reference sequence). CDR3 residues: CSARALSGNTIYF. DNA of the CDR3: TGCAGTGCTAGGGCCCTATCTGGAAACACCATATATTTT.

V usage is TRBV11-2 and J usage is TRBJ2-7; 10 nucleotides align to TRBD2. Germline V gene sequence: CDR1 SGHAT, CDR2 FQNNGV. There are 19 residues in the CDR3. Germline trimming cut 0 bases from V and 3 bases from J; bases unmatched to any gene: 14. DNA for the CDR3: TGTGCCAGCAGCTTAGATCGGATAGCGGGAGGCCTTACCGTCTACGAGCAGTACTTC. As protein: CASSLDRIAGGLTVYEQYF.

This chain links TRBV4-1 with TRBJ2-1; the match to TRBD1 covers 9 bases. Germline V CDR1 and CDR2: MGHRA, YSYEKL. V trimming: 3 bases; J trimming: 6 bases; junction bases outside the gene matches: 9. This CDR3 is 16 amino acids long. The CDR3 is CASSQKTGGHANEQFF. The CDR3, as DNA: TGCGCCAGCAGCCAGAAAACAGGGGGCCACGCCAATGAGCAGTTCTTC.

This chain connects TRBV20-1 to TRBJ2-3, with 10 bases matching TRBD2. V was clipped by 6 bases and J by 2 bases; unmatched bases: 5. The germline V gene has CDR1 DFQATT and CDR2 SNEGSKA (reference sequence). This CDR3 has 14 residues. The CDR3 sequence is CSAPSGSVTDTQYF. As DNA, the CDR3 is TGCAGTGCGCCTAGCGGGAGTGTCACAGATACGCAGTATTTT.

This clonotype has only a few counts. This chain joins TRBV12-3 or TRBV12-4 and TRBJ2-7, with TRBD1 matching over 7 bases. CDR3 length equals 15 residues. With 6 bases clipped from V and 3 bases from J, the junction kept 11 bases outside the gene matches. The CDR3 DNA follows: TGTGCCAGCAGCCAACACCGGGACAGCCTCTACGAGCAGTACTTC. Encoded protein: CASSQHRDSLYEQYF.

The chain joins TRBV4-1 to TRBJ1-5; D gene uncertain. CDR1 is MGHRA, CDR2 YSYEKL, per germline. The CDR3 covers 15 residues. V was trimmed by 1 base and J by 0 bases, leaving 7 bases between them. The CDR3 is CASSQGAYSNQPQHF. CDR3 coding DNA: TGCGCCAGCAGCCAAGGGGCGTATAGCAATCAGCCCCAGCATTTT.

The genes are TRBV20-1 and TRBJ2-5; 13 nucleotides agree with TRBD2. J lost 5 bases, V lost 0 bases, and 6 bases had no gene match. The CDR3 runs 16 residues. Looked up from germline, CDR1 is DFQATT and CDR2 is SNEGSKA (reference sequence). The CDR3 DNA sequence: TGCAGTGCTAGAGACGGACTAGCGGGAGAGACGGAGACCCAGTACTTC. Residues: CSARDGLAGETETQYF.

This clonotype was counted many times. The rearrangement links TRBV28 to TRBJ2-2, with no clear D. V was cut by 3 bases and J by 5 bases, with 10 bases left in between. This CDR3 has 14 amino acids. Germline loops: CDR1 MDHEN, CDR2 SYDVKM. CDR3 sequence reads: CASSFPPRTGELFF. CDR3 coding DNA: TGTGCCAGCAGTTTCCCCCCCCGTACCGGGGAGCTGTTTTTT.

This clonotype was found many times. This chain connects TRBV12-3 or TRBV12-4 to TRBJ2-5, with D perhaps given as TRBD1 or TRBD2 (5 bases each). The V and J ends lost 7 bases and 5 bases respectively, with 17 bases between them. This CDR3 has 14 residues. Here the CDR3 reads CASTNRGPGETQYF. CDR3 DNA: TGTGCCAGCACTAACCGGGGCCCCGGGGAGACCCAGTACTTC.

The V and J genes are TRBV28 and TRBJ1-3; no reliable D call. Trimming shortened V by 10 bases and J by 0 bases, and 16 bases separated the two germline ends. This CDR3 is 15 amino acids long. Germline V lookup: CDR1 MDHEN, CDR2 SYDVKM. CDR3 loop: CAINGQASSGNTIYF. The CDR3 DNA sequence: TGTGCCATCAATGGGCAGGCCAGCTCTGGAAACACCATATATTTT.

This clonotype was detected only a few times. This chain joins TRBV5-1 and TRBJ2-5; a weak D match, TRBD2 (5 bases). Trimming shortened V by 0 bases and J by 4 bases, and 13 bases separated the two germline ends. Germline V gene data show CDR1 as SGHRS and CDR2 as YFSETQ. The CDR3 covers 15 residues. DNA of the CDR3: TGCGCCAGCAGCTTGGCCTTGGGAGTGGTAGAGACCCAGTACTTC. This encodes CASSLALGVVETQYF.

In its sample, this clonotype was seen a few times. One end of the junction is discordant with germline, which a read error may explain. V usage is TRBV30 and J usage is TRBJ1-5; D unresolved. Germline V gene sequence: CDR1 GTSNPN, CDR2 SVGIG (reference sequence). The CDR3 is 13 amino acids. CDR3 sequence reads: CVWSVTQNQPQHF. The CDR3 bases are TGTGTCTGGAGTGTGACGCAGAATCAGCCCCAGCATTTT.

This clonotype appeared a few times. This sequence joins TRBV29-1 and TRBJ2-1; 14 bases agree with TRBD2. This CDR3 has 19 residues. The V and J ends lost 1 base and 0 bases, in that order; junction bases with no gene match: 8. Germline V gene lookup returns CDR1 SQVTM and CDR2 ANQGSEA. CDR3: CSVEGLAGGSSGSYNEQFF. CDR3 nucleotide sequence: TGCAGCGTTGAAGGACTAGCGGGAGGGTCTTCGGGCTCCTACAATGAGCAGTTCTTC.

This chain joins TRBV19 and TRBJ2-2; 10 positions match TRBD1. With 4 bases clipped from V and 4 bases from J, the junction kept 6 bases outside the gene matches. CDR1 and CDR2 from the germline V gene are LNHDA and SQIVND (reference sequence). The CDR3 is 16 amino acids. In DNA, the CDR3 is TGTGCCAGTAGTACCCCAGACAGGGGGCCCACCGGGGAGCTGTTTTTT. Translation: CASSTPDRGPTGELFF.

There are many counts of this clonotype. The chain recombines TRBV3-1 with TRBJ2-7; 7 bases align to TRBD1. V lost 0 bases and J lost 2; bases outside the gene matches: 4. Looked up from germline, CDR1 is LGHDT and CDR2 is YNNKEL (reference sequence). The CDR3 sequence is 15 residues long. CDR3 DNA: TGTGCCAGCAGCCAAGAGACAGGGATGACCTACGAGCAGTACTTC. This sequence encodes CASSQETGMTYEQYF.

There are many counts of this clonotype. The chain couples TRBV27 to TRBJ2-3; 10 positions agree with TRBD2. The V gene's germline CDR1 is MNHEY and CDR2 SMNVEV (reference sequence). The CDR3 covers 16 residues. The V gene end was trimmed by 7 bases and the J gene end by 5 bases; junction bases not matched to a gene: 12. Here the CDR3 DNA reads TGTGCCAGCAAAACCTTTACTAGCGGGACAGTAGATACGCAGTATTTT. This codes for CASKTFTSGTVDTQYF.

About this clonotype itself: A read error may account for a junction end that differs from germline. V gene TRBV6-1 combines with J gene TRBJ2-1; 11 positions match TRBD2. The CDR3 has 16 residues. Germline V gene lookup returns CDR1 MNHNS and CDR2 SASEGT. The chain's CDR3 is CASSDPGTSGYKEQFF. CDR3 sequence (DNA): TGTGCCAGCAGTGACCCCGGGACTAGCGGTTACAAGGAGCAGTTCTTC.

In this sample, this clonotype turned up many times. The V gene is TRBV3-1, the J gene TRBJ2-7, with a tentative D call TRBD2 (6 bases). V gave up 7 bases and J gave up 5 bases, with 15 bases separating them. The CDR3 is made up of 13 amino acids. Germline V lookup: CDR1 LGHDT, CDR2 YNNKEL (reference sequence). CDR3 DNA sequence: TGTGCCAGCACCGCGGGGTCACGGGACGAGCAGTACTTC. It specifies CASTAGSRDEQYF.

In its sample, this clonotype was seen a few times. This chain joins TRBV6-2 or TRBV6-3 and TRBJ1-5; the D gene is possibly TRBD1 (5 bases). The CDR3 covers 13 residues. The V and J ends lost 2 bases and 6 bases respectively, with 8 bases between them. Germline V gene data show CDR1 as MNHEY and CDR2 as SVGEGT. CDR3 amino acids: CASSYVGVQPQHF. The CDR3 DNA follows: TGTGCCAGCAGTTACGTGGGGGTTCAGCCCCAGCATTTT.